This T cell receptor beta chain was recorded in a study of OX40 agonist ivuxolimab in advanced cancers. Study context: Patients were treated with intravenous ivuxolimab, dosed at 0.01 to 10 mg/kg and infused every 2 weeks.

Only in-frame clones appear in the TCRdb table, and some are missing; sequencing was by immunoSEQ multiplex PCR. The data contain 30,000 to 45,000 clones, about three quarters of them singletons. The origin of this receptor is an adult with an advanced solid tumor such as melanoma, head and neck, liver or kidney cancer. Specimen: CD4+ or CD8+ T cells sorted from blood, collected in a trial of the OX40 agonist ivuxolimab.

The chain's CDR3 is CASSLSRPEGTQYF. DNA of the CDR3: TGTGCCAGCAGCTTAAGCCGGCCCGAGGGGACCCAGTACTTC. The chain joins TRBV7-2 to TRBJ2-5; TRBD2 might be the D (5 bases). V was pared by 2 bases and J by 7 bases, with 14 bases between. Germline-derived CDR1 and CDR2 are SGHTA and FQGNSA. The CDR3 spans 14 residues.